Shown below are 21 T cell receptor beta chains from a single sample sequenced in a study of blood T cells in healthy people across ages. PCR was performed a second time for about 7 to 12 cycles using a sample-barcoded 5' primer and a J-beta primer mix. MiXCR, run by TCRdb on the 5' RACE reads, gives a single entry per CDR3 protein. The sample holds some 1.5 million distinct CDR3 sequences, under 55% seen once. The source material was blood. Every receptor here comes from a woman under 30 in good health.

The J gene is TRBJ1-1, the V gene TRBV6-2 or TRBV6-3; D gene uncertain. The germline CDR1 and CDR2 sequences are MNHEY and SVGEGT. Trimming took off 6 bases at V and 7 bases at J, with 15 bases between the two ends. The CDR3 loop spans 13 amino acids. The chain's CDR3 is CASRPLGGGEAFF. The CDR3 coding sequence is TGTGCCAGCAGACCGCTGGGTGGCGGTGAAGCTTTCTTT.

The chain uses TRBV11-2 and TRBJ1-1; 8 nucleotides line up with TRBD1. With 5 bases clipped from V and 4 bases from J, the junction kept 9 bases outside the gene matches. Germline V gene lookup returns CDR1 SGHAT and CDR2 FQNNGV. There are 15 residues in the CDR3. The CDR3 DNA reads TGTGCCAGCAGCAGGGCAGGGGGCGGTTTCACTGAAGCTTTCTTT. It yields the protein CASSRAGGGFTEAFF.

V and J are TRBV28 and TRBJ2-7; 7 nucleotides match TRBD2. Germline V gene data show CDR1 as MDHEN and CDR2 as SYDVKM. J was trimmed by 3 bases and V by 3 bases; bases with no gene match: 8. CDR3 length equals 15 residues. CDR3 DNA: TGTGCCAGCAGTTTCTCGGGGAGGGTTCACTACGAGCAGTACTTC. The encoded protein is CASSFSGRVHYEQYF.

The CDR3 region has the DNA TGTGCCAGTAGTAGCATCCTAGCGAGGCCCTACGAGCAGTACTTC. It yields the protein CASSSILARPYEQYF. The J gene is TRBJ2-7, the V gene TRBV19; the D gene is possibly TRBD2 (6 bases). V dropped 4 bases and J dropped 2 bases, with 15 bases sitting between them. CDR3 length: 15 residues. Germline V CDR1 and CDR2: LNHDA, SQIVND (reference sequence).

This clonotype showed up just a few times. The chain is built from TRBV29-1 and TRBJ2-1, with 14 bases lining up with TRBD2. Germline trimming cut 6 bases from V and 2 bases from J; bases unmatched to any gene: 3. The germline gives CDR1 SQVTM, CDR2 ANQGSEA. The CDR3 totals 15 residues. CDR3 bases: TGCAGCGTAGGGACTAGCGGGAGCCCCTACAATGAGCAGTTCTTC. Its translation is CSVGTSGSPYNEQFF.

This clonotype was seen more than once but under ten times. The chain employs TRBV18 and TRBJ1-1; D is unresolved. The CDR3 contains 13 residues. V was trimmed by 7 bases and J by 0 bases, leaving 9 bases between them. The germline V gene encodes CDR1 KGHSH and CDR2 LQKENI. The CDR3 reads CASFRTMNTEAFF. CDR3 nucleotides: TGTGCCAGCTTTCGGACTATGAACACTGAAGCTTTCTTT.

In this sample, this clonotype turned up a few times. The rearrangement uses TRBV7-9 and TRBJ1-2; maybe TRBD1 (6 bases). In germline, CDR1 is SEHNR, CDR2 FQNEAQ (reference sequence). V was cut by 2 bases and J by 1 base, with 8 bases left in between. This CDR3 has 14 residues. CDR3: CASSLKGVNYGYTF. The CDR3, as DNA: TGTGCCAGCAGCTTAAAGGGGGTTAACTATGGCTACACCTTC.

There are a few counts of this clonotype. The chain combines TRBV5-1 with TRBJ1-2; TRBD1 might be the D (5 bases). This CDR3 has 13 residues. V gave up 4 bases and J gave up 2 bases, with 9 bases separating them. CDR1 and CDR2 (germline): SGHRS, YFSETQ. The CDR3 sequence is CASSIRENYGYTF. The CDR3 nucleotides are TGCGCCAGCAGCATCAGGGAAAACTATGGCTACACCTTC.

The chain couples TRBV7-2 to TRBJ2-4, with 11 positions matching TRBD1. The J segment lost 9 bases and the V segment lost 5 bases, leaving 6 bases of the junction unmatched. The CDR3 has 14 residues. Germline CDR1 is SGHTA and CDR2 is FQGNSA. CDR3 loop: CASSQDRGQGIQYF. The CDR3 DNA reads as TGTGCCAGCAGCCAGGACAGGGGGCAGGGCATTCAGTACTTC.

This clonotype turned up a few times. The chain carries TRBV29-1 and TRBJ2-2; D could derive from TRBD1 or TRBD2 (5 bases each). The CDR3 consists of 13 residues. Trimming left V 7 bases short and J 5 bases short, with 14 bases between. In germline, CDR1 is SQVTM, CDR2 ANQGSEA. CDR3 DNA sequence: TGCAGCGCTGGGGGAAAGGGAACCGGGGAGCTGTTTTTT. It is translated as CSAGGKGTGELFF.

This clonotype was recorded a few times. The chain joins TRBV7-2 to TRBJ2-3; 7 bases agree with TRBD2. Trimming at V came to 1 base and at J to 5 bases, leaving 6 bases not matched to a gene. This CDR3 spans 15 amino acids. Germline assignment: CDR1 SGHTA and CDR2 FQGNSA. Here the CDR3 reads CASSLGAGREDTQYF. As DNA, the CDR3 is TGTGCCAGCAGCTTAGGGGCGGGGAGGGAAGATACGCAGTATTTT.

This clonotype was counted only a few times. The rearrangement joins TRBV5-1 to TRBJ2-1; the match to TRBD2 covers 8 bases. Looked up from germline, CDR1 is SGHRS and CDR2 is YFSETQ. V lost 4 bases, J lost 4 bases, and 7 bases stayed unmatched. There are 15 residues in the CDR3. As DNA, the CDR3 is TGCGCCAGCAGCACCGGGGGGGGCCTTTACAATGAGCAGTTCTTC. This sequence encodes CASSTGGGLYNEQFF.

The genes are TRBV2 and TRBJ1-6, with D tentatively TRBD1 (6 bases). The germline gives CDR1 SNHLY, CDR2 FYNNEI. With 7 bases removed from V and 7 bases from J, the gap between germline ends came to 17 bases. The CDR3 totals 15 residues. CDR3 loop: CASTLSGQGNSPLHF. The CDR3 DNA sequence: TGTGCCAGCACCTTGTCGGGGCAGGGGAATTCACCCCTCCACTTT.

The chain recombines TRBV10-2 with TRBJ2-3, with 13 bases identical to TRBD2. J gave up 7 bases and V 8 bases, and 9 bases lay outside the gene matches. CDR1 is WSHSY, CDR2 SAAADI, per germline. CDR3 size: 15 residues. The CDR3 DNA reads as TGCGCCAGCCTCGGGACTAGCGGGGATATTTATACGCAGTATTTT. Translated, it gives CASLGTSGDIYTQYF.

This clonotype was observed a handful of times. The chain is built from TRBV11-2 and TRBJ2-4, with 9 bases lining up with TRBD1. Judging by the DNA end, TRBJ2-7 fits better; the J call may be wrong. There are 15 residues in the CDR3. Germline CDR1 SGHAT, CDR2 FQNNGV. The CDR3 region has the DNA TGTGCCAGCAGCTTAGAGCCCGGGACAGGGAGCGAGCAGTACTTC. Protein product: CASSLEPGTGSEQYF.

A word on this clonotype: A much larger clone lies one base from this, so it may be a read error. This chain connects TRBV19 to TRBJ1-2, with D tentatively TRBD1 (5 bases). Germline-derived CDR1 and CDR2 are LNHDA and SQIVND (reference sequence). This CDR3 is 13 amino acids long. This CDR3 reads CASNKQDYYGCTF. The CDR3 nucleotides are TGTGCCAGTAACAAACAGGACTACTATGGCTGCACCTTC.

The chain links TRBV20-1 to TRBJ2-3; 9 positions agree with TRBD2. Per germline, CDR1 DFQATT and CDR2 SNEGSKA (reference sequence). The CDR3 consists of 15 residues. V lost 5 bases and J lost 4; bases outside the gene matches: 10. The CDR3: CSAPRVAGASDTQYF. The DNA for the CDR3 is TGCAGTGCTCCCCGGGTAGCGGGGGCCTCAGATACGCAGTATTTT.

This chain's CDR3 is CASSYGVSYNEQFF. CDR3 DNA sequence: TGTGCCAGCAGTTACGGGGTTTCCTACAATGAGCAGTTCTTC. The chain carries TRBV6-2 or TRBV6-3 and TRBJ2-1; D gene unclear. The germline V gene encodes CDR1 MNHEY and CDR2 SVGEGT. With 2 bases removed from V and 1 base from J, the gap between germline ends came to 6 bases. This CDR3 region has 14 residues.

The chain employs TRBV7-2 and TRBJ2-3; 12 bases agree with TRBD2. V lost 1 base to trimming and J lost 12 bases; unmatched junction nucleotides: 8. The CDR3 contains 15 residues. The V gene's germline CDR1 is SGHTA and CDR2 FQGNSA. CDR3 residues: CASSLGSSGRALQYF. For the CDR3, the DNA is TGTGCCAGCAGCTTAGGGTCTAGCGGGAGGGCCTTACAGTATTTT.

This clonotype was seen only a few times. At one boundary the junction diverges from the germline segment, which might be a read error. CDR3 coding DNA: TGTGCCAGCAGCTTAGAGGCAGGGTGGCTAAATCGGCCCCAGCATTTT. Its protein product is CASSLEAGWLNRPQHF. The chain uses TRBV7-8 and TRBJ1-5, with D maybe TRBD1 (5 bases). The CDR3 is made up of 16 amino acids. The germline V gene encodes CDR1 SGHVS and CDR2 FQNEAQ.

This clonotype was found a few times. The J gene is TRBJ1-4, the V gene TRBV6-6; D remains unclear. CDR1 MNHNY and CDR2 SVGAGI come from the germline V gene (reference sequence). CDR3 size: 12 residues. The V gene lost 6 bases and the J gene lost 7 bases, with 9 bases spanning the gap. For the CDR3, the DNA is TGTGCCAGCAGACCATCAGCTGAAAAACTGTTTTTT. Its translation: CASRPSAEKLFF.